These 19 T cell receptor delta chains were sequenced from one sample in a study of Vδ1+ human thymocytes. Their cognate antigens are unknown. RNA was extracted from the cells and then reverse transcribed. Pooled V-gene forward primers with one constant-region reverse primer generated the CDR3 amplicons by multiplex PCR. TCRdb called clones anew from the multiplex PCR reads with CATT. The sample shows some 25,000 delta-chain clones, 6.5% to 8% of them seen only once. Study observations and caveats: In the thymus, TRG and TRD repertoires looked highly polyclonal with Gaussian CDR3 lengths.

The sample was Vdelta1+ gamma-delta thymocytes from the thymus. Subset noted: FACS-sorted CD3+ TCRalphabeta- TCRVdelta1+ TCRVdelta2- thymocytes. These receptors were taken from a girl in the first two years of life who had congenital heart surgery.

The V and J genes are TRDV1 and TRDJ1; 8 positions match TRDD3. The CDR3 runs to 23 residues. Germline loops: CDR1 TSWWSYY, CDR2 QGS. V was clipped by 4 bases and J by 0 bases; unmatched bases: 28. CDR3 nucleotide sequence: TGTGCTCTTGGGGGCGGGTTCCCCCAACTTACTGGGGGCTCAAATACGTACACCGATAAACTCATCTTT. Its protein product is CALGGGFPQLTGGSNTYTDKLIF.

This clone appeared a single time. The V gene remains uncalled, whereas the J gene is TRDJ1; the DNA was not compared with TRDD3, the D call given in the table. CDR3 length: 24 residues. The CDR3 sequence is CALGELRFPRRGICNHSYTDKLIF. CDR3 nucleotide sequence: TGTGCTCTTGGGGAACTCCGTTTCCCACGCAGGGGGATATGCAATCACTCGTACACCGATAAACTCATCTTT.

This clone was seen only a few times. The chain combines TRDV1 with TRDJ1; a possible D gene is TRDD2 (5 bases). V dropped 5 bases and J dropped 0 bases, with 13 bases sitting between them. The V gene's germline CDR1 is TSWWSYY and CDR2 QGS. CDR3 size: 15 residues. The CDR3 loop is CALGRPSSYTDKLIF. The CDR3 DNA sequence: TGTGCTCTTGGGAGACCTTCATCCTACACCGATAAACTCATCTTT.

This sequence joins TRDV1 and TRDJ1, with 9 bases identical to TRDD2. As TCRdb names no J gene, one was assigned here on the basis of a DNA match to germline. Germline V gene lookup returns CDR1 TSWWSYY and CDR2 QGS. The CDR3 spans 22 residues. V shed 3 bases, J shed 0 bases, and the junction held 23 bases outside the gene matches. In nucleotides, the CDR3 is TGTGCTCTTGGGGAGGCTTTACCCTCCTTCCTACTAAATACTCGGTACACCGATAAACTCATCTTT. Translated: CALGEALPSFLLNTRYTDKLIF.

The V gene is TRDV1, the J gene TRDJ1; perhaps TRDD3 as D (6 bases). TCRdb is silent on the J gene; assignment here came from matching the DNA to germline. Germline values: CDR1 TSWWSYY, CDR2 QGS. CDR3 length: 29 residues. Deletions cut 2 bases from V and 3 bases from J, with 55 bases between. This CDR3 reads CALGEGYENPLGINLGRRRSGKRADKLIF. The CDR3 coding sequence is TGTGCTCTTGGGGAAGGGTATGAAAACCCACTGGGAATAAATTTGGGACGTCGCCGCTCAGGAAAGAGGGCCGATAAACTCATCTTT.

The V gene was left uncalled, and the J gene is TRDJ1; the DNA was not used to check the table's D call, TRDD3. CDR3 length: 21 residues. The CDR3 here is CALGVRPSYFGLGDNPDKLIF. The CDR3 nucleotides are TGTGCTCTTGGGGTAAGGCCTTCCTACTTTGGTCTGGGGGATAACCCCGATAAACTCATCTTT.

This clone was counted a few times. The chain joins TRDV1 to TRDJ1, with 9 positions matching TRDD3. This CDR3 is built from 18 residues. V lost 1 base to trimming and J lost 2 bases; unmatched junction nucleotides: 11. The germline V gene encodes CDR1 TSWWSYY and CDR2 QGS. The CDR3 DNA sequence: TGTGCTCTTGGGGAACCACCGGGGATACGGTATCCTACCGATAAACTCATCTTT. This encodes CALGEPPGIRYPTDKLIF.

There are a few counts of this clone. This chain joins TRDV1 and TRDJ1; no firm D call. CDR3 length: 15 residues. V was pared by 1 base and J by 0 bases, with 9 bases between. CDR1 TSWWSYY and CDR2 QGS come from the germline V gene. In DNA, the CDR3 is TGTGCTCTTGGGGAACCTCATCGGTACACCGATAAACTCATCTTT. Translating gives CALGEPHRYTDKLIF.

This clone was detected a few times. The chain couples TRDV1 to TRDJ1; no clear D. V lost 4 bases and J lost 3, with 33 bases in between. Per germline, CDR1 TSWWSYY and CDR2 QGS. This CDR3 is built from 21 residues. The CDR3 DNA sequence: TGTGCTCTTGGGGCCCCGATAACATATCCGCCGTACGGCCAGGGTCCCGATAAACTCATCTTT. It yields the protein CALGAPITYPPYGQGPDKLIF.

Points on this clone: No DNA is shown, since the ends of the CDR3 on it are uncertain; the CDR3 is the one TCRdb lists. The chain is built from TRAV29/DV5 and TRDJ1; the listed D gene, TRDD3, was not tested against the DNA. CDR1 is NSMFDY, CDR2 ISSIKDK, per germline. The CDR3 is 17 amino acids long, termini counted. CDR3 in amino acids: CAASGGTFGEYTDKLIF.

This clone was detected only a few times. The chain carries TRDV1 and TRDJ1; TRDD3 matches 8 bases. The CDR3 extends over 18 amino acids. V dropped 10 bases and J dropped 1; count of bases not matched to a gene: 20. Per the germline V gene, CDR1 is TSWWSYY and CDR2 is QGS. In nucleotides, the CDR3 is TGTGCTCCTCTTTCCGCTTTTGGGGGATTGGCCCTCACCGATAAACTCATCTTT. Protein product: CAPLSAFGGLALTDKLIF.

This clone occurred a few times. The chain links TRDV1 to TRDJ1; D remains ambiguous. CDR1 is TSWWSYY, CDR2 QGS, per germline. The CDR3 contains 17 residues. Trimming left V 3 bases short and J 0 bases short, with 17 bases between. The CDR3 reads CALGDPSPISYTDKLIF. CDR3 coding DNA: TGTGCTCTTGGGGACCCGTCCCCGATTTCGTACACCGATAAACTCATCTTT.

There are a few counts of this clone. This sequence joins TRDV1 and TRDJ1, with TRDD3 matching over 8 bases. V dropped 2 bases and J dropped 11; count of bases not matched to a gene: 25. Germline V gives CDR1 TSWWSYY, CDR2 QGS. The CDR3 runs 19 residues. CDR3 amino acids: CALGEFELLGVSRTDKLIF. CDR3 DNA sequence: TGTGCTCTTGGGGAATTCGAACTACTGGGGGTCTCCAGGACGGACAAGCTCATCTTT.

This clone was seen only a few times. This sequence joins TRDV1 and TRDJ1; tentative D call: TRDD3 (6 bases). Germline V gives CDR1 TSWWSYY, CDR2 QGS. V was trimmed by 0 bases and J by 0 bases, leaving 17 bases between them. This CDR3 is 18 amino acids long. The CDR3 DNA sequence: TGTGCTCTTGGGGAACTTGAAGCTGGGGATCGAAACACCGATAAACTCATCTTT. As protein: CALGELEAGDRNTDKLIF.

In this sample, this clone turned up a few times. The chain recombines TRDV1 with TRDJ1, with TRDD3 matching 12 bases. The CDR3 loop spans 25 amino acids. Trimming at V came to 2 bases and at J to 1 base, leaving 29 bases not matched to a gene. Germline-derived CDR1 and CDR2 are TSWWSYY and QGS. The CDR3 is CALGEIPPPPTPFYWGILRTDKLIF. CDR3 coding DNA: TGTGCTCTTGGGGAAATTCCGCCCCCCCCTACCCCTTTTTACTGGGGGATACTTCGCACCGATAAACTCATCTTT.

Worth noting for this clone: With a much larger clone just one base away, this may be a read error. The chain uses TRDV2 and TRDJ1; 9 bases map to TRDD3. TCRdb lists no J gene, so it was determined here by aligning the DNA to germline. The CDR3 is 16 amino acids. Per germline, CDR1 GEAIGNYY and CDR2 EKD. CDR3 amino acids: CAWDRLGDTYTDKLIF. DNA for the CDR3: TGTGCCTGGGACAGACTGGGGGACACGTACACCGATAAACTCATCTTT.

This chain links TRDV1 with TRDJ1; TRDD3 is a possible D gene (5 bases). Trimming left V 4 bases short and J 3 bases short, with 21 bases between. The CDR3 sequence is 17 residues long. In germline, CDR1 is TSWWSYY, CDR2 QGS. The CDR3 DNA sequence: TGTGCTCTTGGGGCTCCATTTCCCTTAAGGGGGGCCGATAAACTCATCTTT. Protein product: CALGAPFPLRGADKLIF.

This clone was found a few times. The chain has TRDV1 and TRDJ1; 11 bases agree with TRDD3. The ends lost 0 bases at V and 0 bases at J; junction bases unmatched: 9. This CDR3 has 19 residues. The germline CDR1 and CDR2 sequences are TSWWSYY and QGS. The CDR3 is CALGELNWGIRPDTDKLIF. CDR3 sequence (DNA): TGTGCTCTTGGGGAACTAAACTGGGGGATAAGGCCGGACACCGATAAACTCATCTTT.

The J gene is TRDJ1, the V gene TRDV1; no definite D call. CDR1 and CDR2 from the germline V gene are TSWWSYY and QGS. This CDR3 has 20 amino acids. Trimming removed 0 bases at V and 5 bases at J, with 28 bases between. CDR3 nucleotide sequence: TGTGCTCTTGGGGAACTTGGCCCTCTACCGCGACCCTTTACGTGTGATAAACTCATCTTT. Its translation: CALGELGPLPRPFTCDKLIF.